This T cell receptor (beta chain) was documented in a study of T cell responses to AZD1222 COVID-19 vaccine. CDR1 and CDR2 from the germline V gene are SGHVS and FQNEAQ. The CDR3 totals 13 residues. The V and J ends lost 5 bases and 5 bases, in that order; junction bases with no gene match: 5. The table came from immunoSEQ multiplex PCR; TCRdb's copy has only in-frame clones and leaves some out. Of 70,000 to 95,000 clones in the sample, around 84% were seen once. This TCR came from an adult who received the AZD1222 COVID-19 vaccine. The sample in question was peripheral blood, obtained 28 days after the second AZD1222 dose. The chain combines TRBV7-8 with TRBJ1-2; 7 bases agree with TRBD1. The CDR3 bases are TGTGCCAGCAGCCCAGGGGGGGCATATGGCTACACCTTC. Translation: CASSPGGAYGYTF.